The TCR beta chain under discussion was sequenced for a study of T-cell reconstitution after alpha-beta-depleted transplantation in children. Study-level points and caveats: From newly produced T cells came most of the T-cell counts and diversity one year after transplant. Surviving recipient T cells and intrathymic progenitors accounted for some patients' high TCRbeta diversity at day 60. Expanded graft clones numbering several hundred reportedly gave rise to alpha-beta T cells about two months after transplant.

Researchers prepared the TCRbeta library using unique molecular identifiers, the study reports. TCRdb redid the calling of the PCR reads with MiXCR, one entry per CDR3 protein. The repertoire includes 700,000 to 950,000 distinct CDR3 sequences, 15% to 20% of them detected once, and approximately 5% sits in the top ten. On this clonotype itself: No antigen is known for it.

The CDR3 totals 15 residues. Germline V lookup: CDR1 SGHRS, CDR2 YFSETQ. V lost 7 bases and J lost 0, with 17 bases in between. Here the sequenced sample was PBMCs, mostly from graft donor cells, taken 360 days after TCRalphabeta/CD19-depleted stem cell transplant. The TCR comes from a male patient between 5 and 17 years old who had a stem cell transplant for acute lymphoblastic leukemia, so the T cells may come from the graft donor. The chain is built from TRBV5-1 and TRBJ2-7; D possibly matches TRBD1 or TRBD2 (5 bases each). The CDR3 DNA sequence: TGCGCCAGCGGAGTGATTGGGGGTGGCTCCTACGAGCAGTACTTC. Translated, it gives CASGVIGGGSYEQYF.